The 9 T cell receptor beta chains reported below all come from one sample, sequenced in a study of T cell responses to AZD1222 COVID-19 vaccine. Some clones are missing from TCRdb's copy, which holds only in-frame ones; the method was immunoSEQ multiplex PCR. This table has 130,000 to 150,000 clones, approximately 90% appearing once. Sequenced here: peripheral blood, sampled on day 0 of AZD1222 vaccination. Source of these receptors: an adult in good health.

The chain uses TRBV28 and TRBJ1-1, with D uncertain. The V end was cut by 5 bases, the J end by 1 base, with 5 bases between. Per the germline V gene, CDR1 is MDHEN and CDR2 is SYDVKM. The CDR3 is made up of 12 amino acids. CDR3 residues: CASSNGNTEAFF. DNA of the CDR3: TGTGCCAGCAGTAACGGGAACACTGAAGCTTTCTTT.

This chain links TRBV7-2 with TRBJ1-1; unclear D gene. CDR1 is SGHTA, CDR2 FQGNSA, per germline. V lost 3 bases to trimming and J lost 11 bases, with 16 bases between them. CDR3 length: 13 amino acids. The CDR3 spells CASSLGVMAGAFF. The CDR3 DNA sequence: TGTGCCAGCAGCTTGGGCGTGATGGCTGGGGCTTTCTTT.

The gene calls are TRBV12-3 or TRBV12-4 and TRBJ2-3; possible D gene TRBD2, 5 bases. The CDR3 consists of 13 residues. The V gene lost 6 bases and the J gene lost 3 bases, with 10 bases spanning the gap. The CDR3 is CASRMDSTDTQYF. The CDR3 nucleotides read TGTGCCAGCAGAATGGACTCAACAGATACGCAGTATTTT.

This clone was counted between two and nine times. J is TRBJ2-7 and V is TRBV29-1; 9 nucleotides agree with TRBD1. CDR3 size: 13 residues. The germline CDR1 and CDR2 sequences are SQVTM and ANQGSEA. Germline trimming cut 3 bases from V and 4 bases from J; bases unmatched to any gene: 4. CDR3 protein: CSVDFGTGYEQYF. The DNA of the CDR3 is TGCAGCGTTGACTTTGGGACAGGGTACGAGCAGTACTTC.

The V and J genes are TRBV7-7 and TRBJ2-5; D is possibly TRBD2 (7 bases). CDR3 length equals 14 residues. Germline V gives CDR1 SSHAT, CDR2 FNYEAQ (reference sequence). V lost 5 bases and J 5 bases, leaving 15 bases between the germline ends. CDR3 sequence: CASSPAGEGETQYF. The CDR3 DNA is TGTGCCAGCAGCCCCGCAGGGGAGGGGGAGACCCAGTACTTC.

This clone showed up just a few times. J is TRBJ2-2 and V is TRBV7-2; TRBD2 aligns across 11 bases. V trimming: 8 bases; J trimming: 4 bases; junction bases outside the gene matches: 15. The CDR3 is 18 residues long. Germline V gene data show CDR1 as SGHTA and CDR2 as FQGNSA. The CDR3 protein is CASRITGLAGGRTGELFF. In nucleotides, the CDR3 is TGTGCCAGCCGAATAACGGGTCTAGCGGGAGGTCGCACCGGGGAGCTGTTTTTT.

The chain recombines TRBV4-1 with TRBJ2-1, with 14 bases aligning to TRBD2. Germline CDR1 and CDR2: MGHRA and YSYEKL. V lost 3 bases and J lost 9; bases outside the gene matches: 7. The CDR3 is 16 residues long. The CDR3 sequence: CASSHIPGLAGVEQFF. DNA of the CDR3: TGCGCCAGCAGCCACATACCGGGACTAGCGGGAGTTGAGCAGTTCTTC.

The V gene is TRBV5-6, the J gene TRBJ1-2; weak D call: TRBD1 (5 bases). Germline CDR1 and CDR2: SGHDT and YYEEEE. This CDR3 spans 11 amino acids. Trimming cost V 5 bases and J 8 bases, with 10 bases left between them. CDR3 residues: CASSYGGGYTF. The CDR3 DNA reads as TGTGCCAGCAGTTATGGGGGAGGCTACACCTTC.

The V and J genes are TRBV7-2 and TRBJ2-1; D possibly uses TRBD1 or TRBD2 (8 bases each). Germline V gene data show CDR1 as SGHTA and CDR2 as FQGNSA. The CDR3 has 18 amino acids. Trimming cost V 3 bases and J 4 bases, with 22 bases left between them. The CDR3 bases are TGTGCCAGCAGCTTCGGGGGGGGTACGGACAGGGCATACAATGAGCAGTTCTTC. Encoded protein: CASSFGGGTDRAYNEQFF.